Below are 23 T cell receptor beta chains sequenced from a single sample in a study of shared clonotypes between healthy human individuals. Clones were read by immunoSEQ multiplex PCR, and TCRdb kept only the in-frame ones, dropping some. The table has under 2,000,000 clones, approximately 94% seen once. CD45RO-negative CD8 cells positively selected for CCR7 made up the naive population, which excluded terminally differentiated effector memory CD45RA+ cells. The sequencing sample was made of naive CD8+ T cells sorted from blood. These TCRs come from a man younger than 35 in good health.

The chain links TRBV6-5 to TRBJ2-5; 7 bases match TRBD1. Trimming removed 6 bases from V and 1 base from J; junction bases left unmatched: 5. From germline, CDR1 is MNHEY and CDR2 SVGAGI. This CDR3 is built from 14 residues. Here the CDR3 DNA reads TGTGCCAGCAGCCCCAGGGGGTTCCAAGAGACCCAGTACTTC. Translating gives CASSPRGFQETQYF.

Concerning this clone: At one end, the junction sequence differs from germline, possibly due to a read error. This chain joins TRBV30 and TRBJ1-2; no firm D call. Looked up from germline, CDR1 is GTSNPN and CDR2 is SVGIG (reference sequence). This CDR3 is built from 10 residues. The CDR3 nucleotides read TGTGCCTGGAGACAGTTGGTCGGCGGCTTC. Amino acids: CAWRQLVGGF.

The V and J genes are TRBV27 and TRBJ1-6; D ambiguous. V lost 4 bases and J lost 9, with 7 bases in between. Germline CDR1 is MNHEY and CDR2 is SMNVEV (reference sequence). This CDR3 has 12 amino acids. DNA for the CDR3: TGTGCCAGCAGTTCCCCCCCTTCACCCCTCCACTTT. Translated: CASSSPPSPLHF.

V usage is TRBV10-3 and J usage is TRBJ2-1, with a weak D call TRBD1 (5 bases). Trimming took off 4 bases at V and 5 bases at J, with 9 bases between the two ends. CDR3 length equals 13 residues. Germline values: CDR1 ENHRY, CDR2 SYGVKD. CDR3 region: CAISGGMNNEQFF. The CDR3, as DNA: TGTGCCATCAGTGGGGGCATGAACAATGAGCAGTTCTTC.

J is TRBJ2-7 and V is TRBV5-1; 8 bases agree with TRBD1. The CDR3 is 15 residues long. Germline V gene data show CDR1 as SGHRS and CDR2 as YFSETQ. V was clipped by 4 bases and J by 4 bases; unmatched bases: 10. The CDR3 loop reads CASSPEQDRVYEQYF. The CDR3 coding sequence is TGCGCCAGCAGCCCCGAACAGGACAGGGTTTACGAGCAGTACTTC.

Turning to this clone: This clone may be a read error of a much larger clone one base away. Other DNA sequences of this sample code for an identical CDR3. The rearrangement links TRBV11-1 to TRBJ1-1; no clear D gene. The germline V and J ends were trimmed by 1 base and 0 bases, with 3 bases remaining between them. CDR1 and CDR2 from the germline V gene are SGHAT and FQDESV (reference sequence). CDR3 length equals 13 residues. The CDR3 DNA reads as TGTGCCAGCAGCTTAGGGGTGAACACTGAAGCTTTCTTT. This codes for CASSLGVNTEAFF.

The chain combines TRBV2 with TRBJ1-5; 9 bases line up with TRBD1. The V segment lost 6 bases and the J segment 0 bases; nucleotides outside the gene matches: 3. This CDR3 region has 15 residues. Germline V CDR1 and CDR2: SNHLY, FYNNEI. Written as DNA, the CDR3 is TGTGCCAGCAGGGGGACAGGGTATAGCAATCAGCCCCAGCATTTT. Translating gives CASRGTGYSNQPQHF.

The rearrangement joins TRBV5-1 to TRBJ2-7; tentatively, D is TRBD1 or TRBD2 (5 bases each). The V gene's germline CDR1 is SGHRS and CDR2 YFSETQ. Trimming cost V 3 bases and J 2 bases, with 15 bases left between them. The CDR3 consists of 15 residues. The CDR3 sequence: CASSSARDEAYEQYF. CDR3 in DNA: TGCGCCAGCAGCTCCGCCCGGGACGAAGCCTACGAGCAGTACTTC.

In the case of this clone: Other DNA sequences in the same sample also yield this CDR3. The CDR3 region has the DNA TGTGCCAGCAGCCCCCCGGGGGGTTCCTACGAGCAGTACTTC. Residues: CASSPPGGSYEQYF. The chain couples TRBV7-9 to TRBJ2-7; TRBD2 matches 7 bases. V dropped 5 bases and J dropped 1; count of bases not matched to a gene: 5. Germline CDR1 and CDR2: SEHNR and FQNEAQ (reference sequence). The CDR3 is 14 residues long.

The gene calls are TRBV11-2 and TRBJ2-2; TRBD1 aligns across 9 bases. This CDR3 is built from 17 residues. In germline, CDR1 is SGHAT, CDR2 FQNNGV. V dropped 3 bases and J dropped 1; count of bases not matched to a gene: 6. CDR3 residues: CASSLDRGLENTGELFF. CDR3 in DNA: TGTGCCAGCAGCTTGGACAGGGGCCTAGAGAACACCGGGGAGCTGTTTTTT.

This clone was counted a few times. The V and J genes are TRBV25-1 and TRBJ1-1; D is undetermined. The ends were cut back, 1 base at V and 7 bases at J, with 4 bases in the middle. CDR3 length: 11 amino acids. Germline CDR1 is MGHDK and CDR2 is SYGVNS. CDR3 loop: CASSELGEAFF. The CDR3 DNA reads as TGTGCCAGCAGTGAATTGGGTGAAGCTTTCTTT.

This clone was recorded only once. The rearrangement uses TRBV7-9 and TRBJ2-5; possibly TRBD2 for D (6 bases). V lost 7 bases and J lost 2, with 17 bases in between. CDR3 length equals 15 residues. CDR1 SEHNR and CDR2 FQNEAQ come from the germline V gene (reference sequence). CDR3 DNA: TGTGCCAGCAATCGTGCGGGATTTGGGCAAGAGACCCAGTACTTC. Translated: CASNRAGFGQETQYF.

This clone was counted only a few times. The chain recombines TRBV7-9 with TRBJ2-7, with 8 bases matching TRBD1. CDR1 and CDR2 from the germline V gene are SEHNR and FQNEAQ (reference sequence). The CDR3 has 17 amino acids. The V segment lost 3 bases and the J segment 2 bases; nucleotides outside the gene matches: 12. The CDR3 bases are TGTGCCAGCAGCTTTCCTCCGACAGGGGCCATGACCTACGAGCAGTACTTC. Amino acid sequence: CASSFPPTGAMTYEQYF.

The J gene is TRBJ2-7, the V gene TRBV4-3, with unresolved D. This CDR3 has 17 residues. The germline gives CDR1 LGHNA, CDR2 YSLEER. V was shortened by 3 bases and J by 2 bases, with 20 bases between the two germline ends. The CDR3 reads CASSQEKMGLITYEQYF. CDR3 nucleotides: TGCGCCAGCAGCCAGGAGAAGATGGGTCTGATTACCTACGAGCAGTACTTC.

The rearrangement uses TRBV2 and TRBJ1-1; no definite D call. The CDR3 totals 16 residues. Germline V lookup: CDR1 SNHLY, CDR2 FYNNEI. Deletions cut 4 bases from V and 0 bases from J, with 15 bases between. In DNA, the CDR3 is TGTGCCAGCAGTGGGTCCCTCGCCGGAATGAACACTGAAGCTTTCTTT. This translates into CASSGSLAGMNTEAFF.

The chain carries TRBV11-2 and TRBJ2-7, with 9 bases identical to TRBD1. The V segment lost 6 bases and the J segment 5 bases; nucleotides outside the gene matches: 2. There are 12 residues in the CDR3. Germline V gene sequence: CDR1 SGHAT, CDR2 FQNNGV. The CDR3 reads CASSTGGNEQYF. CDR3 DNA sequence: TGTGCCAGCAGTACAGGGGGCAACGAGCAGTACTTC.

This clone was observed a handful of times. This chain connects TRBV30 to TRBJ1-1; D is unresolved. This CDR3 has 14 residues. Trimming took off 5 bases at V and 1 base at J, with 14 bases between the two ends. The germline V gene encodes CDR1 GTSNPN and CDR2 SVGIG (reference sequence). The CDR3 loop is CAWAGTEGNTEAFF. CDR3 nucleotide sequence: TGTGCCTGGGCAGGAACAGAGGGGAACACTGAAGCTTTCTTT.

The CDR3 nucleotides read TGCGCCAGCAGCCAAGATTCTTGGGACAACCACCTCCACTTT. Protein: CASSQDSWDNHLHF. The J gene is TRBJ1-6, the V gene TRBV4-3; tentative D call: TRBD1 (6 bases). From germline, CDR1 is LGHNA and CDR2 YSLEER. The CDR3 totals 14 residues. V shed 0 bases and J shed 15 bases, with 15 bases lying between them.

The chain carries TRBV28 and TRBJ1-2; D gene ambiguous. Per germline, CDR1 MDHEN and CDR2 SYDVKM. The germline V and J ends were trimmed by 5 bases and 4 bases, with 17 bases remaining between them. The CDR3 has 15 amino acids. The DNA of the CDR3 is TGTGCCAGCAGTCCCCCTGGGGATGCCCTCTATGGCTACACCTTC. It encodes CASSPPGDALYGYTF.

The J gene is TRBJ2-1, the V gene TRBV4-1; D gene uncertain. Germline-derived CDR1 and CDR2 are MGHRA and YSYEKL. The length of the CDR3 is 12 residues. V dropped 1 base and J dropped 10 bases, with 8 bases sitting between them. For the CDR3, the DNA is TGCGCCAGCAGCCAAGGACTGGAGGAGCAGTTCTTC. It specifies CASSQGLEEQFF.

The V gene is TRBV27, the J gene TRBJ2-7; D is possibly TRBD2 (6 bases). The V gene lost 5 bases and the J gene lost 3 bases, with 20 bases spanning the gap. This CDR3 comprises 16 residues. Germline V gene data show CDR1 as MNHEY and CDR2 as SMNVEV (reference sequence). CDR3 residues: CASSLIWGGQDYEQYF. CDR3 bases: TGTGCCAGCAGTCTTATATGGGGAGGCCAAGACTACGAGCAGTACTTC.

The chain couples TRBV27 to TRBJ1-2; D remains unclear. The germline V and J ends were trimmed by 2 bases and 7 bases, with 14 bases remaining between them. Germline loops: CDR1 MNHEY, CDR2 SMNVEV (reference sequence). The CDR3 is 14 residues long. This CDR3 reads CASSLEGTAFGYTF. The CDR3 DNA sequence: TGTGCCAGCAGTTTAGAGGGAACGGCATTTGGCTACACCTTC.

The V and J genes are TRBV9 and TRBJ2-3; 9 bases are a match to TRBD1. V was pared by 6 bases and J by 6 bases, with 8 bases of the junction left unmatched. The CDR3 is 14 amino acids. CDR1 is SGDLS, CDR2 YYNGEE, per germline. As DNA, the CDR3 is TGTGCCAGCACCCCAGGACAGGGGACGGATACGCAGTATTTT. Protein: CASTPGQGTDTQYF.